These T cell receptor beta chains were read from a single sample in a study of shared clonotypes between healthy human individuals. The protocol was immunoSEQ multiplex PCR, while the TCRdb copy is restricted to in-frame clones and leaves out a portion. The table has 2 million to 2.5 million clones, 80% to 95% seen once. Sequencing input: naive CD4+ T cells from PBMCs. These receptors came from a man younger than 35 in good health. Some clones in this sample may be carry-over from other donors' samples. CDR3s include the opening cysteine and the closing phenylalanine or tryptophan. A D gene is named only where the DNA matches it firmly. Size is omitted from some rows. Given values are once, few, many or a class for expanded clones.

j_gene	abundance	d_gene	v_gene	CDR3aa	CDR3nt
TRBJ2-5	NA	NA	TRBV30	CAWREETQYF	TGTGCCTGGAGGGAGGAGACCCAGTACTTC
TRBJ2-1	NA	NA	TRBV7-2	CASSPKSGNEQFF	TGTGCCAGCAGCCCAAAGTCGGGGAATGAGCAGTTCTTC
TRBJ1-5	NA	NA	TRBV6-5	CASTANGGNQPQHF	TGTGCCAGTACTGCGAACGGGGGGAATCAGCCCCAGCATTTT
TRBJ1-1	NA	NA	TRBV9	CASSVAQVSEAFF	TGTGCCAGCAGCGTTGCACAGGTCTCTGAAGCTTTCTTT
TRBJ2-2	once	TRBD2	TRBV5-1	CASSGAGLAGGRWELFF	TGCGCCAGCAGCGGCGCTGGACTAGCGGGAGGCCGGTGGGAGCTGTTTTTT
TRBJ1-1	NA	TRBD1	TRBV15	CATSRWTGEHTEAFF	TGTGCCACCAGCAGATGGACAGGGGAGCACACTGAAGCTTTCTTT
TRBJ2-2	NA	NA	TRBV5-4	CASSLAITSTGELFF	TGTGCCAGCAGCTTGGCCATTACCTCCACCGGGGAGCTGTTTTTT
TRBJ2-3	NA	NA	TRBV6-1	CASSVAVGDTQYF	TGTGCCAGCAGTGTTGCAGTGGGGGATACGCAGTATTTT
TRBJ1-6	NA	TRBD1	TRBV7-9	CASSKQGKDSPLHF	TGTGCCAGCAGTAAACAGGGGAAGGATTCACCCCTCCACTTT
TRBJ1-6	NA	TRBD1	TRBV30	CAWATGTANSPLHF	TGTGCCTGGGCAACCGGGACAGCTAATTCACCCCTCCACTTT
TRBJ2-3	NA	TRBD1	TRBV13	CASSSMTGAPDTQYF	TGTGCCAGCAGCAGCATGACAGGGGCCCCAGATACGCAGTATTTT
TRBJ1-2	NA	NA	TRBV27	CASSLGHNYGYTF	TGTGCCAGCAGTTTGGGGCACAACTATGGCTACACCTTC
TRBJ2-6	NA	NA	TRBV4-3	CASSQVNSLSGANVLTF	TGCGCCAGCAGCCAAGTTAACAGTCTCTCTGGGGCCAACGTCCTGACTTTC
TRBJ2-6	NA	NA	TRBV5-4	CASSLSGLSGANVLTF	TGTGCCAGCAGCTTGTCAGGCCTCTCTGGGGCCAACGTCCTGACTTTC
TRBJ2-7	NA	NA	TRBV4-1	CASRNPGRTGEQYF	TGCGCCAGCAGGAACCCGGGACGGACCGGAGAGCAGTACTTC
TRBJ1-4	NA	NA	TRBV30	CACNRGGSNEKLFF	TGTGCCTGTAACCGGGGGGGAAGTAATGAAAAACTGTTTTTT
TRBJ2-5	NA	NA	TRBV21-1	CASSKIWETQYF	TGTGCCAGCAGCAAAATTTGGGAGACCCAGTACTTC
TRBJ2-5	NA	NA	TRBV19	CASSLAGRVGVGRETQYF	TGTGCCAGTAGCCTGGCCGGGCGGGTTGGGGTTGGGAGAGAGACCCAGTACTTC
TRBJ2-7	NA	TRBD2	TRBV7-9	CASSPFGRERTYEQYF	TGTGCCAGCAGCCCCTTCGGGCGGGAGCGGACCTACGAGCAGTACTTC
TRBJ1-1	NA	NA	TRBV2	CASSGRGRVRTEAFF	TGTGCCAGCAGTGGCCGCGGAAGGGTGAGAACTGAAGCTTTCTTT
TRBJ1-1	NA	NA	TRBV5-1	CASKQGAVNTEAFF	TGCGCCAGCAAGCAGGGCGCAGTTAACACTGAAGCTTTCTTT
TRBJ2-2	NA	TRBD2	TRBV28	CASSNNRPRPGGGRIHTGELFF	TGTGCCAGCAGCAACAACCGACCTCGACCCGGCGGGGGTCGAATTCACACCGGGGAGCTGTTTTTT
TRBJ1-1	NA	NA	TRBV5-1	CASSWTPGGGEAFF	TGCGCCAGCAGCTGGACGCCGGGGGGCGGTGAAGCTTTCTTT
TRBJ2-1	NA	NA	TRBV29-1	CSVELKNSNEQFF	TGCAGCGTTGAGTTGAAGAACAGCAATGAGCAGTTCTTC
TRBJ1-4	NA	NA	TRBV6-1	CASRTAGYEKLFF	TGTGCCAGCAGGACGGCAGGGTATGAAAAACTGTTTTTT
TRBJ1-1	NA	NA	TRBV10-1	CASSEAGTEGTEAFF	TGCGCCAGCAGTGAGGCCGGCACAGAGGGTACTGAAGCTTTCTTT
TRBJ1-4	NA	NA	TRBV5-1	CASSLEQEKLFF	TGCGCCAGCAGCCTGGAACAAGAGAAACTGTTTTTT